This TCR beta chain was profiled in a study of CD8 T cells in ankylosing spondylitis. By quantitative 5'-RACE with molecular barcodes, the TCR beta libraries were made. MiXCR, run by TCRdb on the 5' RACE reads, gives a single entry per CDR3 protein. This table holds 200,000 to 300,000 distinct CDR3 sequences, roughly 25% found once. General study points: There was reportedly significant enrichment of clones that were disease-linked in matched ankylosing spondylitis synovial fluid. Apparently characteristic of ankylosing spondylitis blood was a TCR beta motif (about 8 highly homologous variants).

This clonotype was recorded many times. Its specificity is not known. Per the germline V gene, CDR1 is MNHEY and CDR2 is SMNVEV (reference sequence). Trimming removed 6 bases from V and 0 bases from J, with 19 bases in between. This CDR3 is built from 17 residues. The clonotype originates from a male donor with ankylosing spondylitis or in good health (not recorded which). This sequence joins TRBV27 and TRBJ2-3, with a tentative D call TRBD2 (5 bases). Specimen: blood, either unsorted or a sorted T cell fraction (not recorded which). The CDR3: CASRPYTRTASTDTQYF. The CDR3 DNA is TGTGCCAGCAGACCTTACACCAGGACTGCTAGCACAGATACGCAGTATTTT.